The entry that follows covers one T cell receptor (beta chain) sequence. What it recognizes is unknown. The data belong to a study of T cell repertoires in ileal Crohn's disease. On the study more broadly: Surgery for a complication: stricturing in roughly 61%, penetrating in about 39%. About half received postoperative treatment, some 10 with thiopurines and 15 to 20 anti-TNF.

Overall study findings and caveats: High-frequency clones were more common in sorted CD8 than CD4 cells. Active smokers at surgery had more clonal expansions than non-smokers.

Measured with immunoSEQ multiplex PCR; TCRdb has only the in-frame clones, and not every one. The repertoire includes thousands of clones, around 90% of them detected once, and around 3.6% sits in the top ten. The germline V gene encodes CDR1 MDHEN and CDR2 SYDVKM. CDR3 length equals 14 residues. V was clipped by 3 bases and J by 10 bases, with 18 bases between them. J is TRBJ1-1 and V is TRBV28; D call uncertain. The source is an adult with Crohn's disease. What was sequenced was ileal tissue. CDR3 loop: CASSFGGRVIGAFF. The CDR3, as DNA: TGTGCCAGCAGTTTTGGAGGGAGGGTGATTGGAGCTTTCTTT.